This T cell receptor beta chain was retrieved from a study of blood T cells in healthy people across ages. Sample donors were healthy Caucasian individuals that came from Russia, aged about 6 to 95. Each individual donor underwent a draw of 8.5 to 10 milliliters of peripheral blood. Samples each yielded at least 5 micrograms of total RNA. Then a second PCR, running roughly 7 to 11 cycles, was carried out with a sample-barcoded 5' primer and a J-beta primer mix. Every cDNA molecule bore a tag from a template-switch adaptor containing 12 random nucleotides. Via MiXCR, TCRdb re-called the 5' RACE reads, giving one row per CDR3 protein. The sample includes about 810,000 distinct CDR3 sequences, 36% of them seen just once. CDR1 and CDR2 (germline): MGHRA, YSYEKL. Trimming pared 10 bases from V and 0 bases from J, leaving 21 bases between. CDR3 length: 16 residues.

The sequenced sample was blood. V usage is TRBV4-1 and J usage is TRBJ1-1, with a weak D call TRBD1 (5 bases). The receptor comes from a man aged 18-30 years in good health. The CDR3: CANGKRPDTLNTEAFF. DNA of the CDR3: TGCGCCAACGGCAAGCGACCGGACACCTTGAACACTGAAGCTTTCTTT.